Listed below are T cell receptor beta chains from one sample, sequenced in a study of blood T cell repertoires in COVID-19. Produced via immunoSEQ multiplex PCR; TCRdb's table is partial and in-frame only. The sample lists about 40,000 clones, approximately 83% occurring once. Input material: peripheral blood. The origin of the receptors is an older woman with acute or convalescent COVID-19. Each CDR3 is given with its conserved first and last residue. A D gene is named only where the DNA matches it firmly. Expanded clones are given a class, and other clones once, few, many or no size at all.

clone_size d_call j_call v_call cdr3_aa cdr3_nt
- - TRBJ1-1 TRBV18 CASSPSSWGGTEAFF TGTGCCAGCTCACCAAGCTCCTGGGGAGGGACTGAAGCTTTCTTT
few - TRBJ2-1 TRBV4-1 CASSQDHEAGRSYNEQFF TGCGCCAGCAGCCAAGATCATGAGGCGGGTCGCTCCTACAATGAGCAGTTCTTC
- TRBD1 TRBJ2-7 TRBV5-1 CASGHRTGEIYEQYF TGCGCCAGCGGTCATCGGACAGGGGAAATCTACGAGCAGTACTTC
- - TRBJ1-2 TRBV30 CAWSGGQRTHGYTF TGTGCCTGGAGTGGAGGACAGCGCACCCACGGCTACACCTTC
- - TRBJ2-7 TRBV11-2 CASSLGSYEQYF TGTGCCAGCAGCCTCGGGTCCTACGAGCAGTACTTC
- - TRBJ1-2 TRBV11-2 CASKEANYGYTF TGTGCCAGCAAGGAGGCTAACTATGGCTACACCTTC
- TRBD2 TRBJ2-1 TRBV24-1 CATSDVAGGRYNEQFF TGTGCCACCAGTGATGTTGCGGGAGGACGCTACAATGAGCAGTTCTTC
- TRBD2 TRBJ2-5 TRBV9 CASSVSAGAETQYF TGTGCCAGCAGCGTAAGCGCGGGAGCTGAGACCCAGTACTTC
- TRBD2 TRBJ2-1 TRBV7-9 CASSFPAGVGEQFF TGTGCCAGCAGCTTTCCAGCGGGAGTGGGTGAGCAGTTCTTC
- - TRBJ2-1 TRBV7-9 CASSPRVSAAYNEQFF TGTGCCAGCAGCCCTAGGGTCTCAGCGGCTTACAATGAGCAGTTCTTC
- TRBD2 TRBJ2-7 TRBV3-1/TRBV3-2 CASSRWSSGDHSYEQYF TGTGCCAGCAGCCGGTGGTCTAGCGGGGACCACTCCTACGAGCAGTACTTC
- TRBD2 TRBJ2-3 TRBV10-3 CAISSAGGPTDTQYF TGTGCCATCAGTTCAGCGGGGGGGCCAACAGATACGCAGTATTTT
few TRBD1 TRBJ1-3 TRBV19 CASSRGGAGNTIYF TGTGCCAGTAGTCGAGGGGGCGCTGGAAACACCATATATTTT